Detailed here is one T cell receptor (beta chain). Its antigen remains unknown. The authors prepared UMI-labeled TRB cDNA libraries by 5' RACE. Using the 5' RACE reads, TCRdb records one entry per CDR3 protein without DNA. Its clone listing holds fewer than 90,000 distinct CDR3 sequences. This specimen belongs to a study of CXCR3-negative and CXCR3-positive naive CD8 T cells. CDR1 and CDR2 (germline): SEHNR, FQNEAQ (reference sequence). CDR3 length: 12 amino acids. Findings and limits, study-wide: CXCR3-negative naive cells had less hydrophobic TRB CDR3s than did CXCR3-positive naive cells.

Sequencing input: naive CXCR3+ CD8+ T cells from blood. Subset meaning: CD45RO-CCR7+CD27+CD95- naive CD8+ T cells expressing CXCR3 (TNR3+). This TCR was sampled from a human donor in good health. Some clones in this sample may be carry-over from other donors' samples. The V and J genes are TRBV7-9 and TRBJ1-4. The CDR3 protein is CASSLSREKLFF.